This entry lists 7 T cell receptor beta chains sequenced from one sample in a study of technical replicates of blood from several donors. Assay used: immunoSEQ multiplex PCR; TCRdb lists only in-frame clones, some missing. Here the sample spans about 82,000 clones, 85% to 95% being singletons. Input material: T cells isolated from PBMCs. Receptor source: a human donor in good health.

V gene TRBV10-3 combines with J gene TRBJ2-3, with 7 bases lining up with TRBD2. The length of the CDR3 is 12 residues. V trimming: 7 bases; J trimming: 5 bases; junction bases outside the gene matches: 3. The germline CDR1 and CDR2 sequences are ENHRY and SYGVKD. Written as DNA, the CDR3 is TGTGCCATCAAGCGGGATGAAGATACGCAGTATTTT. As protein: CAIKRDEDTQYF.

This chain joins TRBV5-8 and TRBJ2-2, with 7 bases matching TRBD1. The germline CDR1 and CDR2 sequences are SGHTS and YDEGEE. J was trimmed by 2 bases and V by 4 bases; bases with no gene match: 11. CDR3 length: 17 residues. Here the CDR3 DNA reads TGTGCCAGCAGCCGCCAGGGCAGGGGGATTAACACCGGGGAGCTGTTTTTT. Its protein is CASSRQGRGINTGELFF. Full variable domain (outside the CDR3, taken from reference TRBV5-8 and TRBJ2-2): EAGVTQSPTHLIKTRGQQATLRCSPISGHTSVYWYQQALGLGLQFLLWYDEGEERNRGNFPPRFSGRQFPNYSSELNVNALELEDSALYLCASSRQGRGINTGELFFGEGSRLTVL.

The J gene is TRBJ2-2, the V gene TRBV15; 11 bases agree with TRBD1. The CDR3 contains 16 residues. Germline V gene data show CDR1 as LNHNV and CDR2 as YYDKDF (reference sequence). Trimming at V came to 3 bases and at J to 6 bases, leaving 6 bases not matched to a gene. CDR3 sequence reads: CATSRDRGLGAGELFF. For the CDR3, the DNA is TGTGCCACCAGCAGGGACAGGGGGCTAGGCGCCGGGGAGCTGTTTTTT.

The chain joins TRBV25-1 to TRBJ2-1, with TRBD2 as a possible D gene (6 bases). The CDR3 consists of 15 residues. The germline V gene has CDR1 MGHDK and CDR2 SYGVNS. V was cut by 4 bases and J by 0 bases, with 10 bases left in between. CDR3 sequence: CASSVTGASYNEQFF. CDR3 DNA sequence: TGTGCCAGCAGTGTTACGGGAGCCTCCTACAATGAGCAGTTCTTC.

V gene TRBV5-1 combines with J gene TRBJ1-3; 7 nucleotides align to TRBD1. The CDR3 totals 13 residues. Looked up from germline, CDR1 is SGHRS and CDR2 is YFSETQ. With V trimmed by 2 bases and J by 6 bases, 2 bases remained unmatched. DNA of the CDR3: TGCGCCAGCAGCTTTACAGGGGAAAACACCATATATTTT. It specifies CASSFTGENTIYF.

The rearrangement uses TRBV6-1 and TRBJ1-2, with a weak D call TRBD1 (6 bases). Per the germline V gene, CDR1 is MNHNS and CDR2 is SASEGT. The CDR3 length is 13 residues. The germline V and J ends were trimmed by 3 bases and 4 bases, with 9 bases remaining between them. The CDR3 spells CASSDNRAYGYTF. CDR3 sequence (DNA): TGTGCCAGCAGTGATAACAGGGCCTATGGCTACACCTTC.

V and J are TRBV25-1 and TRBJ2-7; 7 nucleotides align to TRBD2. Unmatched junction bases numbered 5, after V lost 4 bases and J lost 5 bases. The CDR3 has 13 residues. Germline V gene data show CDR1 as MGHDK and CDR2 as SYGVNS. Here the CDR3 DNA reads TGTGCCAGCAGTGCGACTAGCCTCCACGAGCAGTACTTC. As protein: CASSATSLHEQYF.